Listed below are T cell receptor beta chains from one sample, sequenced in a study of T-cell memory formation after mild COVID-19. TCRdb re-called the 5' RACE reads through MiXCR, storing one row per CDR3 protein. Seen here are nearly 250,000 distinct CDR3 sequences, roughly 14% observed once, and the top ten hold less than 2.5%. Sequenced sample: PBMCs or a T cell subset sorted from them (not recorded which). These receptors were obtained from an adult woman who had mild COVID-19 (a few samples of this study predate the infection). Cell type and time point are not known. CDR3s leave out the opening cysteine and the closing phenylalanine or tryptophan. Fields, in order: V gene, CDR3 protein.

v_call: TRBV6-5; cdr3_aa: ASSYSYAGVMNTEAF
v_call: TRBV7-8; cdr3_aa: ASSLYLAGVNEQF
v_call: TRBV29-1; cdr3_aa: SVNQVESNYGYT
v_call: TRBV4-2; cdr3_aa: ASSPSGGPTDTQY
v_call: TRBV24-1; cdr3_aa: ATSGPATDTQY
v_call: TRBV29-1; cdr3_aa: SVVGTSGKFYEQY
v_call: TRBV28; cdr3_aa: ASSLRSDML
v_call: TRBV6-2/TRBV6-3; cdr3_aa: ASRLLAASYEQY
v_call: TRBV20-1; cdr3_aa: SATEGQNEQF
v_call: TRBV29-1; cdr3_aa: SVDTGIGTEAF
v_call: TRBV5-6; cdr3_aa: ASSLANEAF
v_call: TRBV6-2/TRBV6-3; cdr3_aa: ASRPRRGSYNEQF
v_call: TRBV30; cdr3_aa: AWSAGFEQY
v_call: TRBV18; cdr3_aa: ASSPPGRLFTDTQY
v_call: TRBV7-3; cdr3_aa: ASSVTSGVDTQY
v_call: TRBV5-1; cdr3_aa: ASSLAILNEQF
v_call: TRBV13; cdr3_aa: ASSVREGPSTDTQY
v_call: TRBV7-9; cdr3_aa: ASTFSGGADTQY
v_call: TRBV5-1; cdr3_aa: ASSLAGTRKGSTDTQY
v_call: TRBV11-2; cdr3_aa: ASSLWSGGTDTQY
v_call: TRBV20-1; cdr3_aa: SATRFLNSNQPQH
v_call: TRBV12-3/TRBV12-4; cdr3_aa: ASSGTGDQPQH
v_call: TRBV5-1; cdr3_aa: ASRAAENTEAF
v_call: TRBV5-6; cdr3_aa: ASSFPGGPNTEAF
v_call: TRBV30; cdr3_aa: AWTKNRVNTGELF
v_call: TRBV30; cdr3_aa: ACTPGQGAGGSNQPQH
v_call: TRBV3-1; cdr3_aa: ASSHWGREQF
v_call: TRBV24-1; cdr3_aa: ATSDSSVTEAF
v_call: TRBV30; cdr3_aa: AWSPGVGYGYT
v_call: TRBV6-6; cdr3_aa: ASSGDRGVHTEAF
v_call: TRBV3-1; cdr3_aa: ASRASVSRDEQY
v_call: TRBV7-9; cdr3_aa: ASSRYGQGDNSPLH